This T cell receptor (beta chain) was captured by sequencing in a study of shared clonotypes between healthy human individuals. The naive CD8 population came from CD45RO-negative cells selected for CCR7, without terminally differentiated effector memory CD45RA+ cells. This table comes from immunoSEQ multiplex PCR, and its TCRdb copy is limited to in-frame clones, with some not included. Among about 2 million clones, 85% to 95% were seen once, and the ten largest hold 0.9% to 1.4%. The CDR3 has 11 residues. With 7 bases clipped from V and 10 bases from J, the junction kept 6 bases outside the gene matches. Germline CDR1 SQVTM, CDR2 ANQGSEA.

The chain is built from TRBV29-1 and TRBJ2-1; 8 nucleotides line up with TRBD2. Sequenced input: naive CD8+ T cells sorted from blood. This clonotype was obtained from a man aged 18 to 29 in good health. The CDR3, as DNA: TGCAGCGAAGATAGCGGGAACGAGCAGTTCTTC. It codes for CSEDSGNEQFF.